This TCR beta chain emerged from a study of response to subunit inactivated influenza vaccine. Trimming shortened V by 1 base and J by 9 bases, and 11 bases separated the two germline ends. Germline CDR1 SGHVS, CDR2 FQNEAQ. This CDR3 contains 13 residues. TCRdb processed the RT-PCR reads anew with MiXCR; each CDR3 protein has one entry. This table has some 180,000 distinct CDR3 sequences, around 8.8% appearing once. The clonotype originates from a man between 45 and 60 years old who received an inactivated influenza vaccine. The chain couples TRBV7-8 to TRBJ2-3; a possible D gene is TRBD1 (5 bases). The sequencing here drew on non-naive T cells sorted from PBMCs, taken on the day of vaccination. The chain's CDR3 is CASSLGSGKTQYF. For the CDR3, the DNA is TGTGCCAGCAGCTTAGGCTCAGGGAAGACGCAGTATTTT. Combining the CDR3 with reference TRBV7-8 and TRBJ2-3 gives the whole variable domain GAGVSQSPRYKVAKRGQDVALRCDPISGHVSLFWYQQALGQGPEFLTYFQNEAQLDKSGLPSDRFFAERPEGSVSTLKIQRTQQEDSAVYLCASSLGSGKTQYFGPGTRLTVL.